This is a list of T cell receptor beta chains from one sample in a study of cytomegalovirus exposure and HLA in healthy donors. Clones were read by immunoSEQ multiplex PCR, and TCRdb kept only the in-frame ones, dropping some. Of some 130,000 clones in the sample, 76% were seen once. The sample taken for sequencing was PBMCs. The receptors originated from a man aged 40-49 years in good health and CMV-seronegative. Each CDR3 is given with its conserved first and last residue. Each record gives: J gene, D gene, clone size, V gene, CDR3 protein, CDR3 DNA. D genes are given only for firm matches. Clone size appears in some rows only: once, few, many, or a class for an expanded clone.

>TRBJ1-1|NA|NA|TRBV7-2
CASSYRGGVLGGPGSEAFF
TGTGCCAGCAGCTACCGAGGGGGGGTACTAGGAGGCCCCGGATCTGAAGCTTTCTTT
>TRBJ2-7|TRBD1|NA|TRBV5-6
CASSYTGQGLSEQYF
TGTGCCAGCAGCTACACGGGACAGGGGTTGAGCGAGCAGTACTTC
>TRBJ2-7|TRBD2|few|TRBV29-1
CSHSSGNPSAEQYF
TGCAGCCACTCTAGCGGGAACCCCTCCGCCGAGCAGTACTTC
>TRBJ2-7|TRBD1|few|TRBV5-1
CASSLTDGQGYEQYF
TGCGCCAGCAGCTTGACTGATGGACAGGGGTACGAGCAGTACTTC
>TRBJ2-2|NA|NA|TRBV4-2
CASNSAGLYTGELFF
TGTGCCAGCAACTCGGCAGGCCTCTACACCGGGGAGCTGTTTTTT
>TRBJ2-3|TRBD2|few|TRBV15
CATSRPPLAAASTDTQYF
TGTGCCACCAGCAGACCCCCACTAGCGGCTGCTAGCACAGATACGCAGTATTTT
>TRBJ2-3|TRBD1|NA|TRBV28
CASSAGQGTDTQYF
TGTGCCAGCAGTGCGGGACAGGGAACAGATACGCAGTATTTT
>TRBJ2-1|TRBD1|NA|TRBV14
CASSQRPGQGSNEQFF
TGTGCCAGCAGCCAAAGACCGGGACAGGGTTCCAATGAGCAGTTCTTC
>TRBJ1-1|NA|once|TRBV11-1
CASSLQLNTEAFF
TGTGCCAGCAGCCTACAGCTGAACACTGAAGCTTTCTTT
>TRBJ2-5|TRBD1|NA|TRBV4-3
CASSQDLFNRGAETQYF
TGCGCCAGCAGCCAAGACTTGTTTAACAGGGGGGCAGAGACCCAGTACTTC
>TRBJ1-1|TRBD1|NA|TRBV5-4
CASSSSGTGRTEAFF
TGTGCCAGCAGCTCGTCCGGGACAGGTCGTACTGAAGCTTTCTTT
>TRBJ2-1|TRBD2|few|TRBV11-1
CASSLGTSGSYSYNEQFF
TGTGCCAGCAGCCTAGGGACTAGCGGGAGTTACTCCTACAATGAGCAGTTCTTC
>TRBJ1-5|TRBD1|few|TRBV27
CASSTGQGINQPQHF
TGTGCCAGCAGTACCGGACAGGGGATCAATCAGCCCCAGCATTTT
>TRBJ1-2|NA|NA|TRBV30
CAWRLHYGYTF
TGTGCCTGGAGACTTCACTATGGCTACACCTTC
>TRBJ2-7|TRBD1|NA|TRBV9
CASSDDRGEYEQYF
TGTGCCAGCAGCGACGACAGGGGGGAGTACGAGCAGTACTTC
>TRBJ2-1|NA|NA|TRBV5-1
CASSLQAYNEQFF
TGCGCCAGCAGCTTGCAAGCGTACAATGAGCAGTTCTTC
>TRBJ1-5|TRBD1|NA|TRBV5-1
CASSPTGDGNQPQHF
TGCGCCAGCAGCCCGACAGGGGACGGCAATCAGCCCCAGCATTTT
>TRBJ1-2|NA|NA|TRBV10-3
CAIRRDENYGYTF
TGTGCCATCCGCAGGGATGAGAATTATGGCTACACCTTC
>TRBJ2-1|TRBD2|medium-sized|TRBV6-4
CASSDSVAGGSNEQFF
TGTGCCAGCAGTGACTCGGTAGCGGGAGGTTCCAATGAGCAGTTCTTC
>TRBJ1-5|TRBD1|NA|TRBV10-3
CAISEGRTGNNQPQHF
TGTGCCATCAGTGAAGGAAGGACAGGGAACAATCAGCCCCAGCATTTT
>TRBJ2-2|TRBD1|NA|TRBV29-1
CSAPLGQAGELFF
TGCAGCGCTCCCCTCGGACAGGCCGGGGAGCTGTTTTTT
>TRBJ2-5|NA|NA|TRBV6-1
CASSEAVQLVQETQYF
TGTGCCAGCAGTGAAGCGGTTCAACTCGTACAAGAGACCCAGTACTTC
>TRBJ1-4|NA|NA|TRBV5-1
CASSLGEVNEKLFF
TGCGCCAGCAGCTTGGGCGAGGTTAATGAAAAACTGTTTTTT
>TRBJ2-1|NA|NA|TRBV2
CASSVSSGTYNEQFF
TGTGCCAGCAGTGTATCCAGCGGAACCTACAATGAGCAGTTCTTC
>TRBJ1-1|NA|few|TRBV21-1
CASSKGLQGAQGEAFF
TGTGCCAGCAGCAAAGGGCTCCAGGGGGCGCAGGGTGAAGCTTTCTTT
>TRBJ1-1|NA|NA|TRBV11-2
CASSLGRTGNTEAFF
TGTGCCAGCAGCTTAGGCCGTACAGGGAACACTGAAGCTTTCTTT
>TRBJ2-1|TRBD2|NA|TRBV18
CASSPAPLAVVGNEQFF
TGTGCCAGCTCACCAGCCCCGCTAGCGGTAGTAGGCAATGAGCAGTTCTTC
>TRBJ2-7|TRBD2|NA|TRBV5-6
CASSFGRAREQYF
TGTGCCAGCAGCTTCGGGAGGGCGAGGGAGCAGTACTTC
>TRBJ1-6|NA|NA|TRBV7-3
CASSYGDSPLHF
TGTGCCAGCAGCTACGGAGATTCACCCCTCCACTTT
>TRBJ1-1|TRBD1|few|TRBV5-6
CASSLHTPDRGPSEAFF
TGTGCCAGCAGCCTCCATACCCCCGACAGGGGGCCGAGCGAAGCTTTCTTT
>TRBJ2-5|TRBD2|NA|TRBV4-1
CASSQDPETSASAQYF
TGCGCCAGCAGCCAAGATCCCGAGACTAGCGCCAGTGCCCAGTACTTC
>TRBJ2-3|NA|NA|TRBV4-3
CASSQDRERRTDTQYF
TGCGCCAGCAGCCAAGATCGGGAGAGGCGGACAGATACGCAGTATTTT
>TRBJ2-1|TRBD1|NA|TRBV6-4
CATTPGQGVAEQFF
TGTGCCACAACTCCGGGACAGGGGGTTGCTGAGCAGTTCTTC
>TRBJ2-7|TRBD1|NA|TRBV5-1
CASSPQGGTGDHEQYF
TGCGCCAGCAGCCCCCAAGGCGGGACAGGGGACCACGAGCAGTACTTC
>TRBJ1-2|NA|NA|TRBV30
CAHGQYGYTF
TGTGCCCATGGACAGTATGGCTACACCTTC
>TRBJ2-5|NA|NA|TRBV18
CASSSGVGQGETQYF
TGTGCCAGCTCGTCCGGCGTTGGGCAGGGAGAGACCCAGTACTTC
>TRBJ2-7|NA|NA|TRBV30
CAWSAAYEQYF
TGTGCCTGGAGTGCGGCCTACGAGCAGTACTTC
>TRBJ1-6|TRBD1|NA|TRBV2
CASSRTGGEYSPLHF
TGTGCCAGCAGTCGAACAGGGGGCGAATATTCACCCCTCCACTTT
>TRBJ1-6|NA|once|TRBV30
CAWGRANSPLHF
TGTGCCTGGGGCAGGGCGAATTCACCCCTCCACTTT
>TRBJ2-6|NA|NA|TRBV19
CASSRTGSSGANVLTF
TGTGCCAGTAGTAGAACAGGTTCGTCTGGGGCCAACGTCCTGACTTTC
>TRBJ2-1|NA|NA|TRBV7-9
CASSLGPTSYNEQFF
TGTGCCAGCAGCTTAGGGCCAACCTCCTACAATGAGCAGTTCTTC
>TRBJ2-2|TRBD2|NA|TRBV12-5
CASGLAGAPELFF
TGTGCTAGTGGATTAGCGGGAGCCCCGGAGCTGTTTTTT